These T cell receptor beta chains were read from a single sample in a study of human T cells and chemical hapten exposure. TCRdb redid the calling of the RACE reads with MiXCR, one entry per CDR3 protein. The repertoire includes about 120,000 distinct CDR3 sequences, roughly an eighth of them detected once, and approximately 0.89% sits in the top ten. Specimen: whole blood, collected in connection with sensitization to the hapten diphenylcyclopropenone (DPC). These receptors were collected from a man younger than 35 with alopecia areata. Some clones in this sample may be carry-over from other donors' samples. CDR3s leave out the opening cysteine and the closing phenylalanine or tryptophan.

TRBV19	ASSIDRGTAQH
TRBV10-2	ASTQGASTDTQY
TRBV11-3	ASSLVAGTEAF
TRBV3-1	ASSQLSGGAGRETQY
TRBV20-1	SARDRDRTYNEQF
TRBV29-1	SVRTGEAF
TRBV11-2	ASSSIRDRAHEQY
TRBV6-2/TRBV6-3	ASSRITGIDSNQPQH
TRBV5-1	ASSSSGGRTGELF
TRBV5-4	ASSLFGMGRANEKLF
TRBV5-6	ASSFLQSMNTEAF
TRBV9	ASSSGGLGLAVNTGELF
TRBV6-2/TRBV6-3	ASSRRDSTSYEQY
TRBV7-2	ASSLGRTYYGYT
TRBV15	ATSRDWGTGTGELF
TRBV6-2/TRBV6-3	ASSYGRNTEAF
TRBV7-2	ASSPGYGGRRTEAF
TRBV11-2	ASRDYNEQF
TRBV2	ASMQGPWTQY
TRBV7-8	ASSLVAGGAGSNQPQH
TRBV7-2	ASSLPTVNTEAF
TRBV7-6	ASSLPGGYEQF
TRBV9	ASSRAGGSTDTQY
TRBV6-2/TRBV6-3	ASSYSGTGPQETQY
TRBV7-9	ASSFGPDTNPYEQY
TRBV12-3/TRBV12-4	ASSLGETDTQY
TRBV6-2/TRBV6-3	ASSYRGSRIGSYGYT
TRBV20-1	SASGGINNGYT
TRBV15	ATSTYSNQPQH
TRBV6-5	ASSYSGTVSTGELF
TRBV12-3/TRBV12-4	ASSAGTTYGYT
TRBV5-4	ASSRQGWNTEAF
TRBV24-1	ATSDSSRALANYGYT
TRBV7-2	ASSDYLQGYEQY